The 28 T cell receptor beta chains in this list originate from one sample, sequenced in a study of post-analysis software for immune sequencing data. Overall study findings and caveats: Comparison of patients with controls showed five or six TRBV segments more frequent in patients, TRBV5-6, TRBV5-1 and TRBV20-1 among them.

Prepared libraries of TCR beta cDNA carried unique molecular identifiers. One entry per CDR3 protein, called by TCRdb with MiXCR from the PCR reads. The sample comprises 150,000 to 200,000 distinct CDR3 sequences, approximately 28% of which are singletons, and roughly 1.6% rests with the top ten. For these receptors, no antigen is known. Sequencing was carried out using blood. Receptor source: a girl aged 10 to 17 with multiple sclerosis.

The J gene is TRBJ1-5, the V gene TRBV6-1; D is perhaps TRBD1 (6 bases). Trimming left V 0 bases short and J 2 bases short, with 14 bases between. Germline lookup yields CDR1 MNHNS and CDR2 SASEGT. The CDR3 totals 17 residues. The chain's CDR3 is CASSEALGGGGNQPQHF. As DNA, the CDR3 is TGTGCCAGCAGTGAAGCGCTCGGGGGGGGCGGCAATCAGCCCCAGCATTTT.

This chain uses TRBV12-3 or TRBV12-4 with TRBJ2-2; 7 bases agree with TRBD1. The CDR3 extends over 14 amino acids. Trimming took 6 bases from V and 4 from J; bases not matched to a gene: 5. The CDR3 DNA sequence: TGTGCCAGCAGGTTGACAGGGACCACCGGGGAGCTGTTTTTT. It is translated as CASRLTGTTGELFF.

About this clonotype itself: A much larger clone is a single base away; this may be a read error. The chain recombines TRBV12-5 with TRBJ2-5; possibly TRBD2 for D (5 bases). The better agreement between TRBJ2-7 and the DNA end casts doubt on the J call. The CDR3 totals 12 residues. Germline V gene data show CDR1 as LGHNT and CDR2 as FRNRAP. CDR3 residues: CASGSGGYEQYF. The CDR3 DNA follows: TGTGCTAGTGGTTCCGGCGGGTACGAGCAGTACTTC.

In this sample, this clonotype turned up a few times. The chain combines TRBV28 with TRBJ2-1; tentatively, D is TRBD1 or TRBD2 (7 bases each). V shed 5 bases and J shed 13 bases, with 27 bases lying between them. This CDR3 comprises 16 residues. Germline V CDR1 and CDR2: MDHEN, SYDVKM. CDR3 protein: CASSPQNQGGKETQFF. In DNA form, the CDR3 reads TGTGCCAGCAGTCCCCAAAATCAGGGGGGGAAAGAGACCCAGTTCTTC. The complete variable domain, with remaining parts taken from reference TRBV28 and TRBJ2-1, reads DVKVTQSSRYLVKRTGEKVFLECVQDMDHENMFWYRQDPGLGLRLIYFSYDVKMKEKGDIPEGYSVSREKKERFSLILESASTNQTSMYLCASSPQNQGGKETQFFGPGTRLTVL.

A remark on this clonotype: The CDR3 end shows no conserved phenylalanine or tryptophan, and so a read error is likely. The chain joins TRBV28 to TRBJ1-2; TRBD1 might be the D (5 bases). Germline CDR1 MDHEN, CDR2 SYDVKM. Trimming removed 2 bases from V and 2 bases from J, with 6 bases in between. The CDR3 is 13 residues long. In DNA form, the CDR3 reads TGTGCCAGCAGTTTAGCAGGGAACTATGGCTACACCTGC. Protein sequence: CASSLAGNYGYTC.

As for this clonotype: This may arise from a read error, as a much more abundant clone is one base away. Likely a read error: the CDR3 ends without its conserved phenylalanine or tryptophan. The V call is TRBV12-3 or TRBV12-4, the J call TRBJ2-7; maybe TRBD2 (5 bases). The V gene lost 2 bases and the J gene lost 3 bases, with 8 bases spanning the gap. The CDR3 length is 13 residues. CDR3 nucleotides: TGTGCCAGCAGTTTAAAAGCGGTCTACGAGCAGTACTTG. Its protein is CASSLKAVYEQYL.

This chain links TRBV12-3 or TRBV12-4 with TRBJ2-1, with D possibly matching TRBD1 (7 bases). The CDR3 spans 13 residues. Trimming shortened V by 5 bases and J by 10 bases, and 15 bases separated the two germline ends. The CDR3: CASSPGGNTEQFF. CDR3 nucleotides: TGTGCCAGCAGTCCAGGGGGGAATACGGAGCAGTTCTTC.

A note on this clonotype: A much bigger clone sits one base away, suggesting this may be a read error. V usage is TRBV24-1 and J usage is TRBJ1-2, with no clear D. CDR1 is KGHDR, CDR2 SFDVKD, per germline. CDR3 length: 14 residues. Trimming pared 4 bases from V and 7 bases from J, leaving 15 bases between. The CDR3: CATSEPTTGCGYTF. The CDR3, as DNA: TGTGCCACCAGTGAGCCGACAACTGGCTGTGGCTACACCTTC.

Regarding this clonotype: At one of its ends the junction is not consistent with the germline gene, which may arise from a read error. The chain has TRBV20-1 and TRBJ2-7; 7 bases match TRBD2. Germline CDR1 is DFQATT and CDR2 is SNEGSKA (reference sequence). This CDR3 comprises 13 residues. DNA of the CDR3: TGCAGTGCTAGAGATCAGCGGGACTACCAGCAGTACTTC. It codes for CSARDQRDYQQYF.

The chain combines TRBV25-1 with TRBJ1-2; D not certain. CDR1 is MGHDK and CDR2 is SYGVNS in the germline V gene. Deletions cut 2 bases from V and 4 bases from J, with 8 bases between. This CDR3 contains 13 residues. CDR3 residues: CASSEGPAYGYTF. The CDR3 DNA reads as TGTGCCAGCAGTGAAGGCCCGGCCTATGGCTACACCTTC.

This clonotype turned up a few times. This chain links TRBV29-1 with TRBJ1-1; 7 bases fit TRBD1. Germline V lookup: CDR1 SQVTM, CDR2 ANQGSEA. This CDR3 has 13 residues. Trimming cost V 6 bases and J 8 bases; bases outside gene matches: 12. In DNA form, the CDR3 reads TGCAGCGTCTCCCCGGGGGACAGATACGAAGCTTTCTTT. As protein: CSVSPGDRYEAFF.

As for this clonotype: A much larger clone differs by one base, so this may be a read error. The CDR3, as DNA: TGCGCCAGCAGCTTGGCCGGTGACGGGTCCTACGAGCGGTACTTC. This codes for CASSLAGDGSYERYF. V usage is TRBV5-1 and J usage is TRBJ2-7; no clear D gene. Germline values: CDR1 SGHRS, CDR2 YFSETQ. CDR3 length equals 15 residues.

The chain couples TRBV5-1 to TRBJ2-7; no firm D call. Germline CDR1 and CDR2: SGHRS and YFSETQ. There are 14 residues in the CDR3. Trimming took off 1 base at V and 4 bases at J, with 12 bases between the two ends. CDR3 in DNA: TGCGCCAGCAGCTTGAGTTCCAAGTATTACGAGCAGTACTTC. Translating it yields CASSLSSKYYEQYF.

This clonotype was observed at least ten times. V is TRBV15 and J is TRBJ2-7; no clear D. CDR3 length: 16 residues. V lost 0 bases, J lost 6 bases, and 18 bases lay in between. Per the germline V gene, CDR1 is LNHNV and CDR2 is YYDKDF (reference sequence). CDR3 protein: CATSRDGRQTLREQYF. CDR3 nucleotide sequence: TGTGCCACCAGCAGAGATGGAAGGCAAACGCTACGCGAGCAGTACTTC.

To note about this clonotype: The CDR3 carries no conserved terminal phenylalanine or tryptophan, so it likely arises from a read error. The rearrangement uses TRBV10-3 and TRBJ1-2; D call uncertain. The CDR3 spans 15 residues. Germline V CDR1 and CDR2: ENHRY, SYGVKD. The CDR3 bases are TGTGCCATCAGGGAGTCGATGGGGTTGTCCTATGGCTACACCTGC. This encodes CAIRESMGLSYGYTC.

Worth noting for this clonotype: At one end, the junction sequence differs from germline, possibly due to a read error. Here the CDR3 DNA reads TGTGCCAGCTCTCCACCTAGCGGGAGTGGCTTTTACGATGAGCAGTTCTTC. Protein product: CASSPPSGSGFYDEQFF. The V gene is TRBV18, the J gene TRBJ2-1, with TRBD2 matching 10 bases. CDR3 length: 17 amino acids. Germline CDR1 and CDR2: KGHSH and LQKENI.

The rearrangement links TRBV29-1 to TRBJ2-2, with 7 bases matching TRBD2. V trimming: 6 bases; J trimming: 7 bases; junction bases outside the gene matches: 14. From germline, CDR1 is SQVTM and CDR2 ANQGSEA. The CDR3 sequence is 15 residues long. This chain's CDR3 is CSVLGLDLGNGELFF. The DNA for the CDR3 is TGCAGCGTCCTCGGACTAGACCTAGGGAACGGGGAGCTGTTTTTT.

The chain couples TRBV5-1 to TRBJ2-2; 9 nucleotides match TRBD1. V shed 2 bases, J shed 2 bases, and the junction held 10 bases outside the gene matches. The CDR3 consists of 18 residues. Germline V gene data show CDR1 as SGHRS and CDR2 as YFSETQ. CDR3 protein: CASSFDVPGQGNTGELFF. Written as DNA, the CDR3 is TGCGCCAGCAGCTTCGACGTGCCGGGACAGGGCAACACCGGGGAGCTGTTTTTT.

Concerning this clonotype itself: A junction end diverges from the germline sequence, so it may reflect a read error. The J gene is TRBJ2-7, the V gene TRBV6-1, with a tentative D call TRBD2 (6 bases). The DNA end is more similar to TRBJ2-5, so the J call may be wrong. The CDR3 consists of 13 residues. The germline V gene has CDR1 MNHNS and CDR2 SASEGT. The CDR3 loop is CAGSDRDWGTQYF. The CDR3 coding sequence is TGTGCCGGCAGTGACCGGGACTGGGGGACCCAGTACTTC.

This chain connects TRBV4-1 to TRBJ2-5; no clear D gene. The CDR3 is 17 residues long. Germline-derived CDR1 and CDR2 are MGHRA and YSYEKL. Between the trimmed V and J ends, which lost 0 bases and 4 bases, there was a span of 18 bases. The CDR3 sequence: CASSQDSSLNWGETQYF. DNA for the CDR3: TGCGCCAGCAGCCAAGATAGTAGCCTAAACTGGGGAGAGACCCAGTACTTC.

This clonotype was recorded a few times. V usage is TRBV18 and J usage is TRBJ1-1, with D uncertain. In germline, CDR1 is KGHSH, CDR2 LQKENI. This CDR3 comprises 14 residues. Trimming took 3 bases from V and 5 from J, leaving 13 bases between them. Here the CDR3 DNA reads TGTGCCAGCTCACCCCTTCGGACGGGGACTGAAGCTTTCTTT. Protein sequence: CASSPLRTGTEAFF.

This clonotype has a handful of counts. CDR3 nucleotides: TGCAGTGCTAGAGGCGGAACAACAGGGCGGGGGACCCAGTACTTC. Encoded protein: CSARGGTTGRGTQYF. The gene calls are TRBV20-1 and TRBJ2-5; tentatively, D is TRBD1 or TRBD2 (6 bases each). Trimming pared 1 base from V and 7 bases from J, leaving 19 bases between. In germline, CDR1 is DFQATT, CDR2 SNEGSKA (reference sequence). The CDR3 is 15 residues long.

The chain links TRBV10-3 to TRBJ1-1; 10 nucleotides match TRBD1. This CDR3 comprises 13 residues. Trimming cost V 8 bases and J 1 base; bases outside gene matches: 1. Germline V gene lookup returns CDR1 ENHRY and CDR2 SYGVKD. DNA of the CDR3: TGTGCCATCGGGACAGGGGAGAACACTGAAGCTTTCTTT. Protein sequence: CAIGTGENTEAFF.

As concerns this clonotype: Just one base apart from a much larger clone, this may be a read error. The chain uses TRBV9 and TRBJ2-1, with a tentative D call TRBD2 (6 bases). CDR3 length equals 16 residues. In germline, CDR1 is SGDLS, CDR2 YYNGEE. The CDR3 protein is CTSSPSGRLLYNEQFF. The CDR3 coding sequence is TGTACCAGCAGCCCCAGCGGGCGCCTCCTTTACAATGAGCAGTTCTTC. Based on the CDR3 plus reference TRBV9 and TRBJ2-1, the full variable domain is DSGVTQTPKHLITATGQRVTLRCSPRSGDLSVYWYQQSLDQGLQFLIQYYNGEERAKGNILERFSAQQFPDLHSELNLSSLELGDSALYFCTSSPSGRLLYNEQFFGPGTRLTVL.

The chain couples TRBV20-1 to TRBJ2-7; TRBD1 might be the D (5 bases). The germline V gene has CDR1 DFQATT and CDR2 SNEGSKA (reference sequence). The ends were cut back, 2 bases at V and 1 base at J, with 18 bases in the middle. The CDR3 totals 16 residues. CDR3 region: CSARRWRQPLSYEQYF. CDR3 DNA sequence: TGCAGTGCTAGACGTTGGCGACAGCCATTATCCTACGAGCAGTACTTC.

Comments on this clonotype: The junction departs from germline at one end; a sequencing error may be responsible. The chain employs TRBV20-1 and TRBJ2-2; TRBD1 aligns across 10 bases. CDR1 DFQATT and CDR2 SNEGSKA come from the germline V gene (reference sequence). CDR3 length: 16 amino acids. In DNA, the CDR3 is TGCAGTGCTAGGCTGAGACAGGGGGCAAACACTGGGGAGCTGTTTTTT. Translation: CSARLRQGANTGELFF.

The V call is TRBV30, the J call TRBJ1-1, with 7 bases that match TRBD1. V shed 3 bases, J shed 7 bases, and the junction held 5 bases outside the gene matches. This CDR3 is built from 12 residues. Germline V gives CDR1 GTSNPN, CDR2 SVGIG (reference sequence). CDR3 bases: TGTGCCTGGAGCCAACCAGGGGGTGAAGCTTTCTTT. Its translation is CAWSQPGGEAFF.

This clonotype was seen a handful of times. The chain is built from TRBV29-1 and TRBJ1-1; 7 nucleotides match TRBD1. The CDR3 is 15 residues long. The V segment lost 3 bases and the J segment 4 bases; nucleotides outside the gene matches: 11. In germline, CDR1 is SQVTM, CDR2 ANQGSEA. The CDR3 reads CSVDAPTGRSTEAFF. The DNA for the CDR3 is TGCAGCGTTGACGCTCCGACAGGGAGGAGCACTGAAGCTTTCTTT.